This TCR beta chain is from a study of blood T cell repertoires in COVID-19. Study-wide background: Both acute and convalescent COVID-19 samples were obtained from the United States, Italy and Spain.

V was clipped by 1 base and J by 3 bases, with 13 bases between them. The germline V gene has CDR1 SGHDN and CDR2 FVKESK. The CDR3 has 15 amino acids. In the source study's methods: The assay estimated nucleated cells by amplifying reference gene primers. TCRdb keeps only in-frame clones here, not all; method: immunoSEQ multiplex PCR. That table furnishes V, J and clone size, whereas the DNA furnished D and trimming. This sample has over 200,000 clones, with roughly nine tenths found just once. Sequencing was done on a sample of peripheral blood. The sequence was obtained from a woman younger than 35 who had recovered from COVID-19. The rearrangement uses TRBV14 and TRBJ2-7; TRBD2 is a possible D gene (6 bases). The CDR3 DNA reads as TGTGCCAGCAGCCAAGTCGCGGGACCCTTCTACGAGCAGTACTTC. Residues: CASSQVAGPFYEQYF.